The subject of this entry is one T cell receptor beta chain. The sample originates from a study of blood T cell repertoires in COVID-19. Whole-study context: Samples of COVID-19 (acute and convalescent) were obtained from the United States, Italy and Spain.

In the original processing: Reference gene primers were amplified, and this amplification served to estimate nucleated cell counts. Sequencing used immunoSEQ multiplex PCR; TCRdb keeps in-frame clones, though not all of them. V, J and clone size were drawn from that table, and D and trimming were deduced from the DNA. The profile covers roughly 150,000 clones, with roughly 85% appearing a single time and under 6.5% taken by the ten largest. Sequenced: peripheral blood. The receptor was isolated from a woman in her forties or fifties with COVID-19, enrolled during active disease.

The DNA for the CDR3 is TGTGCCAGCATCCTGGGGAGCTCTGGAAACACCATATATTTT. Encoded protein: CASILGSSGNTIYF. The chain links TRBV28 to TRBJ1-3; no clear D gene. The CDR3 sequence is 14 residues long. V lost 7 bases and J lost 0, with 10 bases in between. Germline assignment: CDR1 MDHEN and CDR2 SYDVKM.